These T cell receptor beta chains were read from a single sample in a study of cytomegalovirus exposure and HLA in healthy donors. TCRdb's table, derived via immunoSEQ multiplex PCR, lists solely in-frame clones and lacks some. Among around 200,000 clones listed, 84% were seen once. Specimen: PBMCs. The receptors stem from a woman aged 45-59 years in good health and CMV-seropositive. CDR3s include the opening cysteine and the closing phenylalanine or tryptophan. The D gene is left open where the match is weak.

TRBJ2-2 | TRBV2 | TRBD1 | TGTGCCAGCAAATTGGACAGGGACACCGGGGAGCTGTTTTTT | CASKLDRDTGELFF
TRBJ1-6 | TRBV2 | NA | TGTGCCAGCAGTGAGCAGGACAGCCGTTCACCCCTCCACTTT | CASSEQDSRSPLHF
TRBJ2-7 | TRBV4-3 | TRBD2 | TGCGCCAGCAGCCAAGATCGGGGGGGGCTACCGGACTACGAGCAGTACTTC | CASSQDRGGLPDYEQYF
TRBJ2-2 | TRBV18 | TRBD1 | TGTGCCGGCTCACGCTCAGGACAGGGCACCGGGGAGCTGCTTTTT | CAGSRSGQGTGELLF
TRBJ2-1 | TRBV5-4 | TRBD2 | TGTGCCAGCAGTCTCGGGGGGGGTTACTCCTACAATGAGCAGTTCTTC | CASSLGGGYSYNEQFF
TRBJ2-7 | TRBV5-1 | TRBD1 | TGCGCCAGCAGGAGAACAGGGGCCTCGGACTACGAGCAGTACTTC | CASRRTGASDYEQYF
TRBJ2-7 | TRBV27 | TRBD2 | TGTGCCAGCAGTTTACGAGCGGGGGCCCCCTACGAGCAGTACTTC | CASSLRAGAPYEQYF
TRBJ2-5 | TRBV29-1 | NA | TGCAGCGTTGATCAAGGGGGGGTGGAGACCCAGTACTTC | CSVDQGGVETQYF
TRBJ1-6 | TRBV6-6 | TRBD1 | TGTGCCAGCAGGAGACAGGGGTTGGGTTCACCCCTCCACTTT | CASRRQGLGSPLHF
TRBJ1-2 | TRBV6-4 | NA | TGTGCCAGCAGTGACAGGGGGGGTATCGGCTACACCTTC | CASSDRGGIGYTF